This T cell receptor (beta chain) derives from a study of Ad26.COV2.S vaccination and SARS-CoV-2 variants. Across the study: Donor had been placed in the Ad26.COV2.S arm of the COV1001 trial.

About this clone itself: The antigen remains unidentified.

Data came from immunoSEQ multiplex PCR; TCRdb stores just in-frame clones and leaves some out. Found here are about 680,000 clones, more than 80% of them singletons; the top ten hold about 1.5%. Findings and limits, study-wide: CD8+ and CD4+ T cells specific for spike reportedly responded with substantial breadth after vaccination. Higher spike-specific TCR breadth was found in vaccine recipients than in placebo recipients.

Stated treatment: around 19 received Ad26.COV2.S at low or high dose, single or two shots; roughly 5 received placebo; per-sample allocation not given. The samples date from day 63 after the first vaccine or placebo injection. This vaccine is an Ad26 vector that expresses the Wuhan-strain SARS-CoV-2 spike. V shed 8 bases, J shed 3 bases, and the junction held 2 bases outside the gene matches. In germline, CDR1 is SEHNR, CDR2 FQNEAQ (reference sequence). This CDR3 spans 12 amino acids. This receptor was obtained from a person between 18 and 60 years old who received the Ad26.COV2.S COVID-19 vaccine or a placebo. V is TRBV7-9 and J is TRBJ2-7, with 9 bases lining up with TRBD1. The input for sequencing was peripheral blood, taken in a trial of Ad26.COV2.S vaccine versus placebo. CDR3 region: CASGTGNYEQYF. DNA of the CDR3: TGTGCCAGCGGGACAGGGAACTACGAGCAGTACTTC.